One sample yielded the 21 T cell receptor beta chains listed below, sequenced in a study of cytomegalovirus exposure and HLA in healthy donors. PCR amplification relied on 60 Vbeta primers (plus 13 Jbeta primers). Clones were sequenced by immunoSEQ multiplex PCR, and TCRdb holds only the in-frame ones, with some missing. The sample records 220,000 or so clones, roughly 75% being singletons. Sequenced sample: PBMCs. These receptors came from a woman aged 30 to 39 in good health and CMV-seronegative.

The rearrangement links TRBV14 to TRBJ1-2, with 7 nucleotides matching TRBD1. The CDR3 has 13 residues. The germline CDR1 and CDR2 sequences are SGHDN and FVKESK. The J segment lost 8 bases and the V segment lost 4 bases, leaving 7 bases of the junction unmatched. CDR3 sequence (DNA): TGTGCCAGCAGCCGAGGGACAGATAGAGGCTACACCTTC. Its translation: CASSRGTDRGYTF.

The rearrangement links TRBV10-3 to TRBJ2-5; 15 nucleotides line up with TRBD2. V was clipped by 2 bases and J by 5 bases; unmatched bases: 0. Germline V gene data show CDR1 as ENHRY and CDR2 as SYGVKD. The CDR3 contains 15 residues. CDR3 in amino acids: CAISEGTSGRETQYF. In nucleotides, the CDR3 is TGTGCCATCAGTGAGGGGACTAGCGGGAGGGAGACCCAGTACTTC.

The J gene is TRBJ1-1, the V gene TRBV15; 7 bases are shared with TRBD1. Looked up from germline, CDR1 is LNHNV and CDR2 is YYDKDF (reference sequence). The ends lost 5 bases at V and 4 bases at J; junction bases unmatched: 10. The CDR3 has 15 residues. CDR3 residues: CATSSPTGRSTEAFF. The CDR3 DNA is TGTGCCACCAGCTCGCCGACAGGGCGGAGCACTGAAGCTTTCTTT.

The chain combines TRBV30 with TRBJ1-2; the match to TRBD1 covers 7 bases. Germline lookup yields CDR1 GTSNPN and CDR2 SVGIG (reference sequence). This CDR3 spans 13 amino acids. V gave up 2 bases and J gave up 4 bases; unmatched junction bases: 4. The CDR3 spells CAWSFGQVYGYTF. CDR3 sequence (DNA): TGTGCCTGGAGTTTTGGACAGGTCTATGGCTACACCTTC. Variable domain in full (rest from reference TRBV30 and TRBJ1-2): SQTIHQWPATLVQPVGSPLSLECTVEGTSNPNLYWYRQAAGRGLQLLFYSVGIGQISSEVPQNLSASRPQDRQFILSSKKLLLSDSGFYLCAWSFGQVYGYTFGSGTRLTVV.

V and J are TRBV6-1 and TRBJ1-5; tentative D call: TRBD1 (6 bases). There are 14 residues in the CDR3. Germline CDR1 reads MNHNS; CDR2 reads SASEGT. The V end lost 2 bases, the J end lost 7 bases, and 12 bases lay between the germline ends. CDR3 coding DNA: TGTGCCAGCAGTGAACGGGGGGCGCAGCAGCCCCAGCATTTT. It encodes CASSERGAQQPQHF.

The chain is built from TRBV9 and TRBJ2-1; weak D call: TRBD2 (5 bases). Germline V gives CDR1 SGDLS, CDR2 YYNGEE. The CDR3 totals 12 residues. With 0 bases removed from V and 10 bases from J, the gap between germline ends came to 8 bases. The CDR3 sequence is CASSVALEEQFF. CDR3 nucleotide sequence: TGTGCCAGCAGCGTAGCACTAGAAGAGCAGTTCTTC.

The count of this clone is one. The rearrangement uses TRBV10-2 and TRBJ2-3, with 12 nucleotides matching TRBD2. Looked up from germline, CDR1 is WSHSY and CDR2 is SAAADI. There are 14 residues in the CDR3. The trim removed 6 bases at V and 9 bases at J, leaving 7 bases unmatched. CDR3 DNA: TGCGCCAGCAGACGGACTAGCGGGGAGTCAACGCAGTATTTT. Its protein is CASRRTSGESTQYF.

V and J are TRBV6-6 and TRBJ2-7; D possibly corresponds to TRBD1 (6 bases). V was trimmed by 4 bases and J by 3 bases, leaving 16 bases between them. This CDR3 is 15 amino acids long. The germline V gene encodes CDR1 MNHNY and CDR2 SVGAGI (reference sequence). This CDR3 reads CASSFTQGGNYEQYF. The CDR3 DNA reads as TGTGCCAGCAGTTTCACACAGGGTGGGAACTACGAGCAGTACTTC.

The J gene is TRBJ1-4, the V gene TRBV6-6; 8 bases map to TRBD1. Germline-derived CDR1 and CDR2 are MNHNY and SVGAGI (reference sequence). This CDR3 comprises 14 residues. Unmatched junction bases numbered 6, after V lost 6 bases and J lost 6 bases. The CDR3 loop is CASSTGGGYEKLFF. DNA for the CDR3: TGTGCCAGCAGCACAGGGGGGGGTTATGAAAAACTGTTTTTT.

The chain carries TRBV7-3 and TRBJ2-1; 7 bases are a match to TRBD2. Per germline, CDR1 SGHTA and CDR2 FQGTGA. The CDR3 is 20 amino acids. J lost 1 base, V lost 1 base, and 16 bases had no gene match. In DNA form, the CDR3 reads TGTGCCAGCAGCTTAAATGGTCCCCGTACTAGCGTGGAGTCCTACAATGAGCAGTTCTTC. It encodes CASSLNGPRTSVESYNEQFF.

Worth noting for this clone: The junction and the germline gene differ at one end; a read error may be behind it. V and J are TRBV7-9 and TRBJ1-1; 10 positions agree with TRBD1. This CDR3 contains 14 residues. Germline CDR1 reads SEHNR; CDR2 reads FQNEAQ (reference sequence). The CDR3 DNA reads TGTGCCAGCAGGTCCGGACAGGGGGAGTTGGAAGATTTCTTT. Protein sequence: CASRSGQGELEDFF.

The rearrangement uses TRBV30 and TRBJ2-5; tentatively, D is TRBD2 (5 bases). The better agreement between TRBJ2-7 and the DNA end casts doubt on the J call. From germline, CDR1 is GTSNPN and CDR2 SVGIG (reference sequence). The CDR3 is made up of 13 amino acids. CDR3 DNA: TGTGCCTGGAGTGTAGCCGGGATGGCCGAGCAGTACTTC. Encoded protein: CAWSVAGMAEQYF.

V usage is TRBV7-6 and J usage is TRBJ1-2; the D is unclear. V was cut by 4 bases and J by 2 bases, with 11 bases left in between. The CDR3 runs to 14 residues. Germline assignment: CDR1 SGHVS and CDR2 FNYEAQ. The CDR3 here is CASSYSTSNYGYTF. The CDR3 region has the DNA TGTGCCAGCAGCTACTCAACTTCGAACTATGGCTACACCTTC.

The V and J genes are TRBV19 and TRBJ1-5; 8 positions match TRBD1. Germline V lookup: CDR1 LNHDA, CDR2 SQIVND (reference sequence). The V segment lost 5 bases and the J segment 4 bases; nucleotides outside the gene matches: 4. The CDR3 covers 14 residues. Written as DNA, the CDR3 is TGTGCCAGTAGTCCGGACAGGGCGAATCAGCCCCAGCATTTT. Residues: CASSPDRANQPQHF.

V is TRBV6-4 and J is TRBJ1-1; 9 bases line up with TRBD1. CDR1 and CDR2 (germline): MRHNA, SNTAGT. The CDR3 has 14 amino acids. Trimming at V came to 3 bases and at J to 4 bases, leaving 3 bases not matched to a gene. The CDR3 DNA is TGTGCCAGCAGTGAGGACAGGGGAAGCACTGAAGCTTTCTTT. This translates into CASSEDRGSTEAFF.

This clone was counted only a few times. This chain connects TRBV6-1 to TRBJ2-5, with TRBD2 matching over 12 bases. The CDR3 is made up of 15 amino acids. Unmatched junction bases numbered 5, after V lost 5 bases and J lost 4 bases. Germline V lookup: CDR1 MNHNS, CDR2 SASEGT. DNA for the CDR3: TGTGCCAGCAGTCATCGGACTAGCGGGATAGAGACCCAGTACTTC. Amino acid sequence: CASSHRTSGIETQYF.

The V and J genes are TRBV9 and TRBJ1-1, with D possibly matching TRBD1 (5 bases). This CDR3 is 14 amino acids long. V shed 0 bases and J shed 1 base, with 7 bases lying between them. Per the germline V gene, CDR1 is SGDLS and CDR2 is YYNGEE. The CDR3 reads CASSVDTGNTEAFF. The CDR3 DNA reads TGTGCCAGCAGCGTAGATACAGGGAACACTGAAGCTTTCTTT.

The J gene is TRBJ1-1, the V gene TRBV6-5; D is undetermined. This CDR3 is 14 amino acids long. CDR1 is MNHEY, CDR2 SVGAGI, per germline. Trimming removed 2 bases from V and 0 bases from J, with 7 bases in between. This chain's CDR3 is CASSYIGVNTEAFF. In DNA, the CDR3 is TGTGCCAGCAGTTACATCGGGGTGAACACTGAAGCTTTCTTT.

This clone has only a few counts. The rearrangement links TRBV9 to TRBJ2-3; 10 bases line up with TRBD2. Unmatched junction bases numbered 9, after V lost 4 bases and J lost 4 bases. Germline assignment: CDR1 SGDLS and CDR2 YYNGEE. The CDR3 contains 16 residues. The CDR3 spells CASSQDQRGGADTQYF. The CDR3 region has the DNA TGTGCCAGCAGCCAAGACCAGCGGGGGGGCGCAGATACGCAGTATTTT.

The genes are TRBV10-3 and TRBJ1-1, with 7 nucleotides matching TRBD1. The CDR3 covers 13 residues. J gave up 2 bases and V 6 bases, and 3 bases lay outside the gene matches. Germline CDR1 ENHRY, CDR2 SYGVKD. The CDR3 bases are TGTGCCATCAGAAGGACAGGCAACACTGAAGCTTTCTTT. Its protein product is CAIRRTGNTEAFF.

This sequence joins TRBV6-1 and TRBJ2-7; D is possibly TRBD1 (6 bases). Germline V lookup: CDR1 MNHNS, CDR2 SASEGT. V was trimmed by 6 bases and J by 2 bases, leaving 14 bases between them. This CDR3 has 14 amino acids. The CDR3 region is CASRWGRTAYEQYF. DNA of the CDR3: TGTGCCAGCAGGTGGGGAAGGACAGCCTACGAGCAGTACTTC.